Following are 25 T cell receptor beta chains from one sample sequenced in a study of blood T cell repertoires in COVID-19. Sequencing was performed with immunoSEQ multiplex PCR; in TCRdb, only in-frame clones are kept and a portion is missing. The sample has approximately 100,000 clones; roughly 84% are singletons. The specimen sequenced was peripheral blood. Source of these receptors: a human donor in a cohort sampled during active COVID-19.

The V call is TRBV21-1, the J call TRBJ2-7; the listed D gene, TRBD2, was not tested against the DNA. TRBV21-1 is marked as a pseudogene. This CDR3 has 12 amino acids. CDR3 sequence: CASSMFSAEQYF. Written as DNA, the CDR3 is TGTGCCAGCAGCATGTTTAGCGCGGAGCAGTACTTC.

The genes are TRBV15 and TRBJ1-5, with TRBD1 matching over 9 bases. The CDR3 consists of 18 residues. V lost 6 bases and J lost 0; bases outside the gene matches: 12. Germline CDR1 LNHNV, CDR2 YYDKDF (reference sequence). The CDR3 bases are TGTGCCACCAGAGCCGACAGGGGGGGGAGTTATAGCAATCAGCCCCAGCATTTT. Translating it yields CATRADRGGSYSNQPQHF. Looking up the rest from reference TRBV15 and TRBJ1-5 gives the full variable domain: DAMVIQNPRYQVTQFGKPVTLSCSQTLNHNVMYWYQQKSSQAPKLLFHYYDKDFNNEADTPDNFQSRRPNTSFCFLDIRSPGLGDTAMYLCATRADRGGSYSNQPQHFGDGTRLSIL.

This rearrangement joins TRBV5-1 to TRBJ1-1; 8 nucleotides align to TRBD1. V lost 2 bases to trimming and J lost 6 bases; unmatched junction nucleotides: 6. This CDR3 has 14 residues. Looked up from germline, CDR1 is SGHRS and CDR2 is YFSETQ. CDR3: CASSFSGGRAEAFF. CDR3 in DNA: TGCGCCAGCAGCTTCTCAGGGGGCAGGGCTGAAGCTTTCTTT.

This chain connects TRBV9 to TRBJ1-2, with TRBD1 matching 10 bases. The J segment lost 7 bases and the V segment lost 4 bases, leaving 4 bases of the junction unmatched. Germline CDR1 SGDLS, CDR2 YYNGEE. The CDR3 length is 13 residues. The CDR3 DNA is TGTGCCAGCAGCACCGGGACAGGGGCTGGCTACACCTTC. Translated: CASSTGTGAGYTF.

The chain couples TRBV10-3 to TRBJ2-2; D not resolved. Germline V CDR1 and CDR2: ENHRY, SYGVKD. The CDR3 is 15 residues long. With 0 bases removed from V and 4 bases from J, the gap between germline ends came to 9 bases. Here the CDR3 DNA reads TGTGCCATCAGTGAGTCGGCAGACATCACCGGGGAGCTGTTTTTT. Translated: CAISESADITGELFF.

The chain recombines TRBV6-2 or TRBV6-3 with TRBJ2-1; possibly TRBD1 for D (5 bases). The germline V and J ends were trimmed by 5 bases and 3 bases, with 11 bases remaining between them. The CDR3 covers 14 residues. The germline CDR1 and CDR2 sequences are MNHEY and SVGEGT. CDR3 bases: TGTGCCAGCAGTACCGGACACCTCTACAATGAGCAGTTCTTC. Amino acids: CASSTGHLYNEQFF.

This chain joins TRBV5-6 and TRBJ2-1, with 12 bases aligning to TRBD2. The CDR3 has 15 residues. V lost 4 bases to trimming and J lost 3 bases; unmatched junction nucleotides: 2. Per germline, CDR1 SGHDT and CDR2 YYEEEE. The CDR3 protein is CASSGGLAGYNEQFF. In nucleotides, the CDR3 is TGTGCCAGCAGCGGGGGACTAGCGGGCTACAATGAGCAGTTCTTC. The full variable domain, its missing parts supplied by reference TRBV5-6 and TRBJ2-1, is DAGVTQSPTHLIKTRGQQVTLRCSPKSGHDTVSWYQQALGQGPQFIFQYYEEEERQRGNFPDRFSGHQFPNYSSELNVNALLLGDSALYLCASSGGLAGYNEQFFGPGTRLTVL.

V usage is TRBV5-8 and J usage is TRBJ2-1; the D gene is possibly TRBD1 (6 bases). CDR3 length: 14 residues. Per the germline V gene, CDR1 is SGHTS and CDR2 is YDEGEE. V was cut by 1 base and J by 6 bases, with 11 bases left in between. The CDR3 DNA is TGTGCCAGCAGCTTGTGGCCACAGGGCAATGAGCAGTTCTTC. Protein: CASSLWPQGNEQFF.

The rearrangement links TRBV5-8 to TRBJ1-5, with D perhaps TRBD1 (5 bases). There are 18 residues in the CDR3. CDR1 SGHTS and CDR2 YDEGEE come from the germline V gene. V was trimmed by 6 bases and J by 0 bases, leaving 22 bases between them. CDR3 region: CASNWEGRVVNSNQPQHF. CDR3 in DNA: TGTGCCAGCAACTGGGAGGGGCGCGTGGTAAATAGCAATCAGCCCCAGCATTTT.

CDR3: CASSEQGGTLGNTIYF. CDR3 DNA sequence: TGTGCCAGCAGTGAACAGGGGGGAACACTTGGAAACACCATATATTTT. The V call is TRBV2, the J call TRBJ1-3; 7 positions agree with TRBD1. CDR3 length equals 16 residues. J was trimmed by 3 bases and V by 2 bases; bases with no gene match: 7. Germline CDR1 SNHLY, CDR2 FYNNEI.

The chain links TRBV10-3 to TRBJ2-3, with 7 bases lining up with TRBD2. Losses at the gene ends were 6 bases for V and 3 bases for J; bases not matched to a gene: 6. Per the germline V gene, CDR1 is ENHRY and CDR2 is SYGVKD. The CDR3 is made up of 14 amino acids. The CDR3 loop is CAIRRGVDTDTQYF. In nucleotides, the CDR3 is TGTGCCATCAGACGGGGGGTGGATACAGATACGCAGTATTTT.

This clone was found once. This chain connects TRBV6-1 to TRBJ2-5, with a possible D match to TRBD1 (6 bases). Germline CDR1 reads MNHNS; CDR2 reads SASEGT. Trimming removed 2 bases from V and 5 bases from J, with 6 bases in between. CDR3 length: 12 amino acids. This chain's CDR3 is CASSERGETQYF. The DNA of the CDR3 is TGTGCCAGCAGTGAAAGGGGGGAGACCCAGTACTTC.

This clone was seen just once. This chain joins TRBV28 and TRBJ1-5, with a possible D match to TRBD1 (5 bases). CDR1 and CDR2 (germline): MDHEN, SYDVKM. Between the trimmed V and J ends, which lost 7 bases and 4 bases, there was a span of 11 bases. This CDR3 has 13 amino acids. CDR3 in DNA: TGTGCCAGCAACCAGGGAGGGAATCAGCCCCAGCATTTT. It codes for CASNQGGNQPQHF.

This sequence joins TRBV5-5 and TRBJ1-3, with unresolved D. Germline lookup yields CDR1 SGHKS and CDR2 YYEKEE (reference sequence). The CDR3 covers 17 residues. Trimming pared 0 bases from V and 0 bases from J, leaving 13 bases between. CDR3 sequence (DNA): TGTGCCAGCAGCTTGGATCCGGGGAAGAACTCTGGAAACACCATATATTTT. This gives the protein CASSLDPGKNSGNTIYF.

The rearrangement joins TRBV18 to TRBJ2-1; 9 bases line up with TRBD1. The CDR3 contains 16 residues. CDR1 is KGHSH and CDR2 is LQKENI in the germline V gene. V shed 5 bases and J 8 bases; nucleotides not matched to a gene: 13. This chain's CDR3 is CASSVLQGAHSDEQFF. Written as DNA, the CDR3 is TGTGCCAGCTCAGTCCTACAGGGGGCGCATTCGGATGAGCAGTTCTTC.

This clone was observed a few times. The J gene is TRBJ1-6, the V gene TRBV18, with 10 bases identical to TRBD1. The V segment lost 2 bases and the J segment 9 bases; nucleotides outside the gene matches: 7. The CDR3 consists of 16 residues. Germline CDR1 reads KGHSH; CDR2 reads LQKENI. The CDR3 DNA sequence: TGTGCCAGCTCACCAGGGGACAGGGGAAGGAGTTCACCCCTCCACTTT. Its translation is CASSPGDRGRSSPLHF.

The chain combines TRBV30 with TRBJ1-6, with 8 nucleotides matching TRBD1. Germline V gene lookup returns CDR1 GTSNPN and CDR2 SVGIG (reference sequence). This CDR3 region has 15 residues. Trimming at V came to 2 bases and at J to 7 bases, leaving 7 bases not matched to a gene. DNA for the CDR3: TGTGCCTGGAGTTCCGGGACAGGAGGCAATTCACCCCTCCACTTT. As protein: CAWSSGTGGNSPLHF.

V usage is TRBV4-1 and J usage is TRBJ1-5; D is unclear. V was clipped by 4 bases and J by 9 bases, with 10 bases between them. Germline V gene lookup returns CDR1 MGHRA and CDR2 YSYEKL. The CDR3 covers 12 residues. Here the CDR3 reads CASSLPGRPQHF. In DNA form, the CDR3 reads TGCGCCAGCAGCCTCCCGGGAAGGCCCCAGCATTTT.

The chain carries TRBV7-9 and TRBJ1-5; D gene ambiguous. This CDR3 is 14 amino acids long. Germline V gives CDR1 SEHNR, CDR2 FQNEAQ (reference sequence). Trimming took off 1 base at V and 0 bases at J, with 4 bases between the two ends. The CDR3 sequence: CASSLGYSNQPQHF. The CDR3 DNA sequence: TGTGCCAGCAGCTTAGGCTATAGCAATCAGCCCCAGCATTTT.

The CDR3 DNA reads as TGCGCCAGCAGCCGAACGACCGGGACTACCTTTACAGATACGCAGTATTTT. This sequence encodes CASSRTTGTTFTDTQYF. The V gene is TRBV5-1, the J gene TRBJ2-3; 7 bases are shared with TRBD2. The germline V gene has CDR1 SGHRS and CDR2 YFSETQ. The CDR3 runs 17 residues. J lost 3 bases, V lost 4 bases, and 14 bases had no gene match.

The chain recombines TRBV5-5 with TRBJ2-5; TRBD1 agrees at 7 bases. In germline, CDR1 is SGHKS, CDR2 YYEKEE (reference sequence). Trimming took 5 bases from V and 4 from J; bases not matched to a gene: 11. This CDR3 contains 15 residues. CDR3 region: CASRLNRGTGETQYF. As DNA, the CDR3 is TGTGCCAGCAGACTAAACAGGGGAACGGGAGAGACCCAGTACTTC.

V usage is TRBV6-2 or TRBV6-3 and J usage is TRBJ2-3, with a tentative D call TRBD2 (5 bases). The V end was cut by 2 bases, the J end by 0 bases, with 15 bases between. The CDR3 loop spans 17 amino acids. Germline CDR1 reads MNHEY; CDR2 reads SVGEGT. CDR3 DNA sequence: TGTGCCAGCAGTTACGGTTGGAGCGGTAGAAGCACAGATACGCAGTATTTT. Encoded protein: CASSYGWSGRSTDTQYF.

V gene TRBV9 combines with J gene TRBJ2-3, with D possibly being TRBD1 (5 bases). Germline V CDR1 and CDR2: SGDLS, YYNGEE. The CDR3 is made up of 13 amino acids. Trimming took 4 bases from V and 4 from J, leaving 10 bases between them. The CDR3 nucleotides are TGTGCCAGCAGCCACCTAGGGGCAGATACGCAGTATTTT. Translated, it gives CASSHLGADTQYF.

This sequence joins TRBV2 and TRBJ1-6, with 9 positions matching TRBD1. J gave up 7 bases and V 5 bases, and 9 bases lay outside the gene matches. The germline CDR1 and CDR2 sequences are SNHLY and FYNNEI. This CDR3 comprises 16 residues. The CDR3 sequence is CASSKGQGIGNSPLHF. The CDR3 nucleotides are TGTGCCAGCAGTAAGGGACAGGGCATAGGCAATTCACCCCTCCACTTT.

The chain employs TRBV6-5 and TRBJ2-1; D perhaps matches TRBD2 (5 bases). The length of the CDR3 is 13 residues. Trimming pared 5 bases from V and 4 bases from J, leaving 9 bases between. Germline V CDR1 and CDR2: MNHEY, SVGAGI. In DNA form, the CDR3 reads TGTGCCAGCAGTACTAGGGAATACAATGAGCAGTTCTTC. Its translation is CASSTREYNEQFF.